The 28 T cell receptor beta chains in this list originate from one sample, sequenced in a study of cytomegalovirus exposure and HLA in healthy donors. Libraries were prepared by immunoSEQ multiplex PCR; TCRdb keeps only in-frame clonotypes and omits some of them. The data hold 100,000 to 130,000 clones, with around 85% observed a single time. Sequenced: PBMCs. Every receptor here comes from a woman younger than 30 in good health and CMV-seronegative.

J is TRBJ2-5 and V is TRBV29-1; TRBD2 is a possible D gene (6 bases). Trimming stripped 3 bases from V and 0 bases from J, with 20 bases between. CDR1 and CDR2 from the germline V gene are SQVTM and ANQGSEA. This CDR3 has 17 residues. CDR3 nucleotide sequence: TGCAGCGTTGATGGTCCCCCCACGGAGGGGTACCAAGAGACCCAGTACTTC. This translates into CSVDGPPTEGYQETQYF.

The J gene is TRBJ1-2, the V gene TRBV2; tentatively, D is TRBD1 (6 bases). CDR3 length: 12 residues. Trimming took off 7 bases at V and 4 bases at J, with 10 bases between the two ends. From germline, CDR1 is SNHLY and CDR2 FYNNEI. This CDR3 reads CASMARGYGYTF. The CDR3 DNA sequence: TGTGCCAGCATGGCCAGGGGCTATGGCTACACCTTC.

The gene calls are TRBV9 and TRBJ2-3, with 11 bases fitting TRBD2. Per germline, CDR1 SGDLS and CDR2 YYNGEE. The CDR3 is 16 amino acids. V trimming: 4 bases; J trimming: 2 bases; junction bases outside the gene matches: 6. CDR3 coding DNA: TGTGCCAGCAGCCCCCGACTAGCGGGAACCACAGATACGCAGTATTTT. The encoded protein is CASSPRLAGTTDTQYF.

The CDR3 DNA reads TGTGCCAGCAGCTCGTTATACACTGAAGCTTTCTTT. This encodes CASSSLYTEAFF. The rearrangement uses TRBV11-2 and TRBJ1-1, with D unresolved. CDR1 and CDR2 (germline): SGHAT, FQNNGV. The ends were cut back, 4 bases at V and 3 bases at J, with 6 bases in the middle. This CDR3 spans 12 amino acids. The full variable domain, its missing parts supplied by reference TRBV11-2 and TRBJ1-1, is EAGVAQSPRYKIIEKRQSVAFWCNPISGHATLYWYQQILGQGPKLLIQFQNNGVVDDSQLPKDRFSAERLKGVDSTLKIQPAKLEDSAVYLCASSSLYTEAFFGQGTRLTVV.

The chain links TRBV4-2 to TRBJ1-1; D gene uncertain. Germline V gives CDR1 LGHNA, CDR2 YNFKEQ. V lost 0 bases and J lost 1, with 9 bases in between. The CDR3 is 15 residues long. The CDR3 bases are TGTGCCAGCAGCCAAGAACCGACGGGGAACACTGAAGCTTTCTTT. The encoded protein is CASSQEPTGNTEAFF.

V and J are TRBV11-2 and TRBJ2-3; 13 bases are a match to TRBD2. The CDR3 covers 16 residues. V shed 5 bases and J 7 bases; nucleotides not matched to a gene: 9. Germline V lookup: CDR1 SGHAT, CDR2 FQNNGV. The CDR3 DNA sequence: TGTGCCAGCAGCCCCGGACTAGCGGGGGCCGGGAATACGCAGTATTTT. Protein: CASSPGLAGAGNTQYF.

The rearrangement uses TRBV19 and TRBJ2-7, with 12 bases aligning to TRBD2. The ends lost 1 base at V and 7 bases at J; junction bases unmatched: 5. Germline V gene lookup returns CDR1 LNHDA and CDR2 SQIVND (reference sequence). This CDR3 contains 15 residues. CDR3 in DNA: TGTGCCAGTAGTATAGTATCTGGACTAGCGGGGGAGCAGTACTTC. Its protein product is CASSIVSGLAGEQYF.

This sequence joins TRBV7-4 and TRBJ1-2; D unclear. V was shortened by 5 bases and J by 1 base, with 26 bases between the two germline ends. The CDR3 consists of 19 residues. Germline CDR1 reads SGHVT; CDR2 reads SQSDAQ. The CDR3 is CASSPEGGPGDGYNYGYTF. DNA for the CDR3: TGTGCCAGCAGCCCCGAGGGAGGTCCTGGCGATGGATATAACTATGGCTACACCTTC.

This clone turned up a few times. The V and J genes are TRBV27 and TRBJ1-2; TRBD1 matches at 9 bases. Losses at the gene ends were 5 bases for V and 4 bases for J; bases not matched to a gene: 20. CDR3 length: 19 residues. CDR1 is MNHEY, CDR2 SMNVEV, per germline (reference sequence). CDR3 protein: CASSPTSRFGTGTFYGYTF. The CDR3 DNA follows: TGTGCCAGCAGTCCGACGAGTAGGTTTGGGACAGGGACCTTCTATGGCTACACCTTC.

The chain is built from TRBV9 and TRBJ2-7, with TRBD1 matching 7 bases. The V segment lost 3 bases and the J segment 0 bases; nucleotides outside the gene matches: 3. CDR1 and CDR2 from the germline V gene are SGDLS and YYNGEE. The CDR3 sequence is 14 residues long. CDR3: CASSEWDSSYEQYF. The DNA for the CDR3 is TGTGCCAGCAGCGAGTGGGACAGCTCCTACGAGCAGTACTTC.

V and J are TRBV2 and TRBJ2-3; 8 bases agree with TRBD2. The CDR3 totals 13 residues. V dropped 6 bases and J dropped 4; count of bases not matched to a gene: 3. In germline, CDR1 is SNHLY, CDR2 FYNNEI. Written as DNA, the CDR3 is TGTGCCAGCAGGGTAGCGGGGTCAGATACGCAGTATTTT. Its protein product is CASRVAGSDTQYF.

The chain has TRBV7-2 and TRBJ2-2; 10 bases line up with TRBD2. V trimming: 8 bases; J trimming: 5 bases; junction bases outside the gene matches: 20. This CDR3 is built from 19 residues. CDR1 is SGHTA and CDR2 is FQGNSA in the germline V gene. CDR3 sequence reads: CASGRPAIGLADFTGELFF. DNA for the CDR3: TGTGCCAGCGGACGTCCCGCAATCGGACTAGCGGATTTTACCGGGGAGCTGTTTTTT.

The CDR3 is CASSQDTGSNTEAFF. In DNA, the CDR3 is TGTGCCAGCAGCCAAGATACCGGGTCGAACACTGAAGCTTTCTTT. The chain couples TRBV4-2 to TRBJ1-1; no reliable D call. V lost 0 bases to trimming and J lost 1 base, with 9 bases between them. This CDR3 region has 15 residues. CDR1 LGHNA and CDR2 YNFKEQ come from the germline V gene.

J is TRBJ2-3 and V is TRBV5-1; D remains unclear. The CDR3 is 15 amino acids. Germline loops: CDR1 SGHRS, CDR2 YFSETQ. The V and J ends lost 4 bases and 2 bases respectively, with 14 bases between them. The CDR3 DNA reads as TGCGCCAGCAGCCGACGGCCTAGTTCCACAGATACGCAGTATTTT. It encodes CASSRRPSSTDTQYF.

The chain recombines TRBV2 with TRBJ2-5; 11 positions agree with TRBD1. This CDR3 has 14 residues. The germline CDR1 and CDR2 sequences are SNHLY and FYNNEI. With V trimmed by 6 bases and J by 5 bases, 5 bases remained unmatched. This CDR3 reads CASRRTGGGETQYF. The CDR3 DNA reads as TGTGCCAGCAGGAGGACAGGGGGCGGGGAGACCCAGTACTTC.

This clone appeared once. The rearrangement links TRBV30 to TRBJ1-3; D call uncertain. V lost 0 bases and J 0 bases, leaving 12 bases between the germline ends. Germline V gene sequence: CDR1 GTSNPN, CDR2 SVGIG (reference sequence). This CDR3 region has 16 residues. CDR3 nucleotide sequence: TGTGCCTGGAGTGTACTAGGCAGCCACTCTGGAAACACCATATATTTT. Its protein is CAWSVLGSHSGNTIYF.

The chain has TRBV7-8 and TRBJ2-1; 8 nucleotides agree with TRBD2. The CDR3 length is 14 residues. Germline assignment: CDR1 SGHVS and CDR2 FQNEAQ. The junction had 10 bases not matched to a gene; V was cut back by 5 bases and J by 10 bases. The CDR3 sequence is CASSLTGASGEQFF. The CDR3 region has the DNA TGTGCCAGCAGCCTAACGGGAGCTAGCGGGGAGCAGTTCTTC.

This chain uses TRBV9 with TRBJ2-7; weak D call: TRBD1 (6 bases). Germline CDR1 and CDR2: SGDLS and YYNGEE. The V end lost 0 bases, the J end lost 0 bases, and 10 bases lay between the germline ends. The CDR3 spans 15 residues. CDR3 DNA sequence: TGTGCCAGCAGCGTAGGGACAGCAAGCTCCTACGAGCAGTACTTC. This gives the protein CASSVGTASSYEQYF.

This chain connects TRBV6-1 to TRBJ2-2, with D perhaps matching TRBD2 (5 bases). The CDR3 is 15 amino acids. V lost 4 bases and J lost 4, with 13 bases in between. Germline V gene data show CDR1 as MNHNS and CDR2 as SASEGT. The CDR3: CASSVDPGSTGELFF. The CDR3 DNA follows: TGTGCCAGCAGTGTGGATCCGGGAAGCACCGGGGAGCTGTTTTTT.

The V call is TRBV2, the J call TRBJ1-1; unclear D gene. This CDR3 is built from 13 residues. Trimming pared 9 bases from V and 4 bases from J, leaving 15 bases between. The germline CDR1 and CDR2 sequences are SNHLY and FYNNEI. The CDR3 coding sequence is TGTGCCAGTCCTCAGTCGGGGAGCACTGAAGCTTTCTTT. It yields the protein CASPQSGSTEAFF. The full variable domain, its missing parts supplied by reference TRBV2 and TRBJ1-1, is EPEVTQTPSHQVTQMGQEVILRCVPISNHLYFYWYRQILGQKVEFLVSFYNNEISEKSEIFDDQFSVERPDGSNFTLKIRSTKLEDSAMYFCASPQSGSTEAFFGQGTRLTVV.

This chain joins TRBV6-4 and TRBJ2-7; the D gene is possibly TRBD1 (5 bases). This CDR3 has 14 residues. The germline gives CDR1 MRHNA, CDR2 SNTAGT. The V end lost 3 bases, the J end lost 2 bases, and 11 bases lay between the germline ends. CDR3 sequence (DNA): TGTGCCAGCAGTGAACAGGTTTTGGCCTACGAGCAGTACTTC. It yields the protein CASSEQVLAYEQYF.

The V gene is TRBV6-4, the J gene TRBJ2-3; D might be TRBD1 (6 bases). The V gene's germline CDR1 is MRHNA and CDR2 SNTAGT. CDR3 length equals 15 residues. With 5 bases removed from V and 0 bases from J, the gap between germline ends came to 12 bases. CDR3 DNA sequence: TGTGCCAGCAGTAGACAGGCAACTAGCACAGATACGCAGTATTTT. It is translated as CASSRQATSTDTQYF.

V usage is TRBV19 and J usage is TRBJ1-5; TRBD1 matches at 10 bases. CDR1 is LNHDA and CDR2 is SQIVND in the germline V gene (reference sequence). The CDR3 has 15 residues. V trimming: 3 bases; J trimming: 7 bases; junction bases outside the gene matches: 6. The CDR3 is CASSITGTGEQPQHF. CDR3 nucleotides: TGTGCCAGTAGTATTACCGGGACAGGGGAACAGCCCCAGCATTTT.

This chain links TRBV27 with TRBJ1-2; TRBD1 matches at 7 bases. The trim removed 2 bases at V and 4 bases at J, leaving 13 bases unmatched. Per the germline V gene, CDR1 is MNHEY and CDR2 is SMNVEV (reference sequence). This CDR3 has 17 residues. CDR3 nucleotide sequence: TGTGCCAGCAGTTTAAGTGGCCCCACAGGGGTAACCTATGGCTACACCTTC. It codes for CASSLSGPTGVTYGYTF.

The V call is TRBV5-6, the J call TRBJ2-5; 11 bases line up with TRBD1. Germline-derived CDR1 and CDR2 are SGHDT and YYEEEE. V trimming: 2 bases; J trimming: 5 bases; junction bases outside the gene matches: 5. CDR3 size: 15 residues. In DNA, the CDR3 is TGTGCCAGCAGCTTCGGACAGGGGGCTACGGAGACCCAGTACTTC. Its translation: CASSFGQGATETQYF.

This clone came up a few times. The chain joins TRBV19 to TRBJ1-3, with 7 positions matching TRBD1. Germline-derived CDR1 and CDR2 are LNHDA and SQIVND (reference sequence). The trim removed 5 bases at V and 0 bases at J, leaving 4 bases unmatched. This CDR3 has 15 residues. The CDR3 protein is CASSPGQNSGNTIYF. The DNA of the CDR3 is TGTGCCAGTAGTCCGGGACAGAACTCTGGAAACACCATATATTTT.

This chain joins TRBV1 and TRBJ2-1; the table's D call, TRBD2, has no DNA check behind it. TRBV1 is assigned pseudogene status. This CDR3 has 15 amino acids. CDR3 amino acids: CTSNRGYPTGDEQFF. The DNA of the CDR3 is TGCACCAGCAATAGAGGCTACCCGACCGGGGATGAGCAGTTCTTC.

The chain is built from TRBV18 and TRBJ2-5; tentatively, D is TRBD2 (6 bases). V lost 6 bases and J lost 4, with 15 bases in between. This CDR3 comprises 14 residues. Germline CDR1 KGHSH, CDR2 LQKENI. CDR3 nucleotides: TGTGCCAGCTCTCCCGGGGGAGCAGGAGAGACCCAGTACTTC. Translation gives CASSPGGAGETQYF.